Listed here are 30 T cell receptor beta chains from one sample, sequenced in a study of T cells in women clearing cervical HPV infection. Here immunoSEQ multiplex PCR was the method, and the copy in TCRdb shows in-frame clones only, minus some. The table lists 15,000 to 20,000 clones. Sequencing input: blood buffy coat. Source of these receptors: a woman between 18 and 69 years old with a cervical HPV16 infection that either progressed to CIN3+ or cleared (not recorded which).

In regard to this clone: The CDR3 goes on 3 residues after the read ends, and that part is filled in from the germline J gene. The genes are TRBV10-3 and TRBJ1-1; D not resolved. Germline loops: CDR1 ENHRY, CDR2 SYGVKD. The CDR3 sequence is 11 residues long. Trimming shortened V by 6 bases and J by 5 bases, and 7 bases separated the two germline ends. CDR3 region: CAISPGTEAFF. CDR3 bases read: TGTGCCATCAGCCCCGGGACTGAA.

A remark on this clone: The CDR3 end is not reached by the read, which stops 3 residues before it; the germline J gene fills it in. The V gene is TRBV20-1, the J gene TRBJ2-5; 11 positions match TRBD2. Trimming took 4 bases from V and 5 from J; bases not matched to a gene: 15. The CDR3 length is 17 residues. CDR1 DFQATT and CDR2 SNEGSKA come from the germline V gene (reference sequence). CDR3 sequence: CSATRKILAGVTETQYF. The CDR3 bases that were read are TGCAGTGCTACCCGAAAAATACTAGCGGGAGTTACGGAGACC.

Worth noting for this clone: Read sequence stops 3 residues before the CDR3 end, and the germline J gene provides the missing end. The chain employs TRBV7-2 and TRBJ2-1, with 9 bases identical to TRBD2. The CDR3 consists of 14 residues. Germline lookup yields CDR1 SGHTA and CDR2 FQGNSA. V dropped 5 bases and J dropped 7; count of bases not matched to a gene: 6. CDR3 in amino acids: CASSPRTSVNEQFF. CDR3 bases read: TGTGCCAGCAGCCCCCGGACTAGCGTTAATGAG.

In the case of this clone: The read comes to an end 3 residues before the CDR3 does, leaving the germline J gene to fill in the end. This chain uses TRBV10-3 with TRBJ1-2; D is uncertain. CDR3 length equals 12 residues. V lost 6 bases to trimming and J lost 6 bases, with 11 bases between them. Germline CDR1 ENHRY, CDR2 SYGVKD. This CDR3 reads CAISASGNGYTF. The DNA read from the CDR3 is TGTGCCATCAGCGCCTCAGGAAATGGC.

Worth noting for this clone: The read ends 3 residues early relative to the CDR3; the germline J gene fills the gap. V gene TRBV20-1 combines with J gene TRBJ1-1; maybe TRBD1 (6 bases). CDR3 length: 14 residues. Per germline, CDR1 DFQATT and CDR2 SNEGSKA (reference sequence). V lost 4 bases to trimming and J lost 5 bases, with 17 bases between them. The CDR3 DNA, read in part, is TGCAGTGCTACGGGGGGCCTGATGAGGACTGAA. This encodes CSATGGLMRTE. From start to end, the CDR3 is CSATGGLMRTEAFF.

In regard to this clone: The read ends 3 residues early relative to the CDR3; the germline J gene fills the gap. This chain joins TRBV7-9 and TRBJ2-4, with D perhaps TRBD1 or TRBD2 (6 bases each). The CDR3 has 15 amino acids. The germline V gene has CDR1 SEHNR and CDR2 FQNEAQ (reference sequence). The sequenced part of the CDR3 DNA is TGTGCCAGCAGCTCCCGAAGGGGCAGGGGAGGTGGT. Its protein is CASSSRRGRGGG. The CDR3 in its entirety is CASSSRRGRGGGQYF.

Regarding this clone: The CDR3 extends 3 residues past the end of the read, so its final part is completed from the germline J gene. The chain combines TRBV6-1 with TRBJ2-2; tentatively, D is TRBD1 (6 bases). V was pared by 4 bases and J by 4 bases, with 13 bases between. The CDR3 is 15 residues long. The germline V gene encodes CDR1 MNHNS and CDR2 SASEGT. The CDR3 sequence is CASSVTGMGTGELFF. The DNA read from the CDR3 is TGTGCCAGCAGTGTAACAGGGATGGGCACCGGGGAG.

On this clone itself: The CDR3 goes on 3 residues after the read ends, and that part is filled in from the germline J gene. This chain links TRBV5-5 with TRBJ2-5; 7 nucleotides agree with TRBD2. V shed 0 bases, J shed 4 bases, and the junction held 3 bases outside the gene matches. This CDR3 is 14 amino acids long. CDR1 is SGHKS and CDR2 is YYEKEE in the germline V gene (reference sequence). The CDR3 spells CASSLVSGGETQYF. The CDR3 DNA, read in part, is TGTGCCAGCAGCTTGGTCTCGGGGGGAGAGACC.

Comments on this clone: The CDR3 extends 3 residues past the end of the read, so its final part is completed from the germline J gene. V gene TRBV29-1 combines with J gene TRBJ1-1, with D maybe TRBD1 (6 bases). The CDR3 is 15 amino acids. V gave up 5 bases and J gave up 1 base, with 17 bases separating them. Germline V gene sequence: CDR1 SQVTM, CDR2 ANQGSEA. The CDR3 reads CSVKPRTDQNTEAFF. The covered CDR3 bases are TGCAGCGTTAAGCCTAGGACAGACCAGAACACTGAA.

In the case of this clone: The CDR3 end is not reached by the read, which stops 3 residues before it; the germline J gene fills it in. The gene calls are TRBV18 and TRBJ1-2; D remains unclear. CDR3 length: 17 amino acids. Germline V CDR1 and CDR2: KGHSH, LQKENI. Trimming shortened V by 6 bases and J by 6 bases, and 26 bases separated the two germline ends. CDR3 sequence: CASSYSRGGLPSDGYTF. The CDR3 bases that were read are TGTGCCAGCTCTTATTCCCGAGGAGGACTCCCTTCGGATGGC.

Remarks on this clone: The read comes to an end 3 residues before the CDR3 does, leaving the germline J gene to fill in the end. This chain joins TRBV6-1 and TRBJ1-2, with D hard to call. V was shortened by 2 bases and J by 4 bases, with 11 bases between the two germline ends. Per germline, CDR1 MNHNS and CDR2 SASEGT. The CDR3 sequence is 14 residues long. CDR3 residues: CASSELGVGYGYTF. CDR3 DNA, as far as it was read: TGTGCCAGCAGTGAACTCGGGGTGGGCTATGGC.

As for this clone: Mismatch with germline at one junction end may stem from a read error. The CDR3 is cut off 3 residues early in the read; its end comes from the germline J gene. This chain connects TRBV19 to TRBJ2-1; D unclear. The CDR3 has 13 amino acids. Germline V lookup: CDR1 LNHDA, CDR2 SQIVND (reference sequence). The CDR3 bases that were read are TGTGGCAGTAGTATCACGGGTAACAATGAG. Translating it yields CGSSITGNNE. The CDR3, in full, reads CGSSITGNNEQFF. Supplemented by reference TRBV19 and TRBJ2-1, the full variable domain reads DGGITQSPKYLFRKEGQNVTLSCEQNLNHDAMYWYRQDPGQGLRLIYYSQIVNDFQKGDIAEGYSVSREKKESFPLTVTSAQKNPTAFYLCGSSITGNNEQFFGPGTRLTVL.

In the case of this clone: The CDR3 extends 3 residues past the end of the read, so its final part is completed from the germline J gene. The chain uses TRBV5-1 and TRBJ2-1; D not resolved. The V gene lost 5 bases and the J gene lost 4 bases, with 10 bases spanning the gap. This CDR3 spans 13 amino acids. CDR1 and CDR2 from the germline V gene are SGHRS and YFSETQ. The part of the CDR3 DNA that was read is TGCGCCAGCAGTCGTGAAGGGTACAATGAG. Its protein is CASSREGYNE. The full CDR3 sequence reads CASSREGYNEQFF.

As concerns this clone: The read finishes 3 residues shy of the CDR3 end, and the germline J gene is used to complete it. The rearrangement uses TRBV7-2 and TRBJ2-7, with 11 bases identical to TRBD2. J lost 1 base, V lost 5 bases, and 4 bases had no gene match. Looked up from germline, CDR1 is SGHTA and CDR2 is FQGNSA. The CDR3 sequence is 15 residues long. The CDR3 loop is CASSRTSGGSYEQYF. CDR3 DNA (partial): TGTGCCAGCAGCCGCACTAGCGGGGGTTCCTACGAG.

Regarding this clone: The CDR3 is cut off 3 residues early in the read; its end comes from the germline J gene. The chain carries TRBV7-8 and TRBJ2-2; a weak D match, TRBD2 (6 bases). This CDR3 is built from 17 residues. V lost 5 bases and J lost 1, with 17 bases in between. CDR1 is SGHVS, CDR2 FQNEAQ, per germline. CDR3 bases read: TGTGCCAGCAGCACGTTAACGGGGGACTGGAACACCGGGGAG. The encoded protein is CASSTLTGDWNTGE. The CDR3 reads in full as CASSTLTGDWNTGELFF.

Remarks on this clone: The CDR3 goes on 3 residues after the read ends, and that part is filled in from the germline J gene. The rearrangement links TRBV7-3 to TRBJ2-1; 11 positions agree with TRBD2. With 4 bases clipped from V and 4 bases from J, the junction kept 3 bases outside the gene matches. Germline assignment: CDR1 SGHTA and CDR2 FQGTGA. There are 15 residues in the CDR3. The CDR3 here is CASSSGLAAYNEQFF. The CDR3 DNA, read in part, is TGTGCCAGCAGCTCGGGACTAGCGGCGTACAATGAG.

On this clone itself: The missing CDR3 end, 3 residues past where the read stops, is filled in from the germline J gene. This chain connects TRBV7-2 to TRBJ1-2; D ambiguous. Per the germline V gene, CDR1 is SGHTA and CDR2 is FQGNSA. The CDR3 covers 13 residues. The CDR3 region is CASSSHGPYDYTF. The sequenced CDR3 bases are TGTGCCAGCAGCTCTCACGGTCCCTACGAC.

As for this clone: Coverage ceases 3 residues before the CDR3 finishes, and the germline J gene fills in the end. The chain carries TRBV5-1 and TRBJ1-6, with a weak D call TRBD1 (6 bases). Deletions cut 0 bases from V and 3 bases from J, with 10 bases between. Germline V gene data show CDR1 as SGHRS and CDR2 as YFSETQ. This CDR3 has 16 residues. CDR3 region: CASSLDREVYNSPLHF. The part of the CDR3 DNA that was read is TGCGCCAGCAGCTTGGACAGGGAGGTCTATAATTCACCC. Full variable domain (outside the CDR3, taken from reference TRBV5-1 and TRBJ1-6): KAGVTQTPRYLIKTRGQQVTLSCSPISGHRSVSWYQQTPGQGLQFLFEYFSETQRNKGNFPGRFSGRQFSNSRSEMNVSTLELGDSALYLCASSLDREVYNSPLHFGNGTRLTVT.

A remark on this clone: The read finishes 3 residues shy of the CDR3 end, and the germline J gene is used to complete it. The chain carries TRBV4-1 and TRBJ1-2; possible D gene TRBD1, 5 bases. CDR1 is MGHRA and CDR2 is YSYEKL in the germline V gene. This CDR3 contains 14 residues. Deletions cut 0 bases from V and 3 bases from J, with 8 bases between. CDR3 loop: CASSQDQGDYGYTF. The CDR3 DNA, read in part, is TGCGCCAGCAGCCAAGATCAAGGGGACTATGGC.

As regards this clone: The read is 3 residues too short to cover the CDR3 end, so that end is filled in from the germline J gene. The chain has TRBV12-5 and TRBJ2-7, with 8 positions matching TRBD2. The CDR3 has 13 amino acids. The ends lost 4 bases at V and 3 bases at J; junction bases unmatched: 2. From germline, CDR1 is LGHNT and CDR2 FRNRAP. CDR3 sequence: CASGSTSDYEQYF. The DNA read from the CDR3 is TGTGCTAGTGGTTCGACTAGCGACTACGAG. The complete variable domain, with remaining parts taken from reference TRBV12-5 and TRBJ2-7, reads DARVTQTPRHKVTEMGQEVTMRCQPILGHNTVFWYRQTMMQGLELLAYFRNRAPLDDSGMPKDRFSAEMPDATLATLKIQPSEPRDSAVYFCASGSTSDYEQYFGPGTRLTVT.

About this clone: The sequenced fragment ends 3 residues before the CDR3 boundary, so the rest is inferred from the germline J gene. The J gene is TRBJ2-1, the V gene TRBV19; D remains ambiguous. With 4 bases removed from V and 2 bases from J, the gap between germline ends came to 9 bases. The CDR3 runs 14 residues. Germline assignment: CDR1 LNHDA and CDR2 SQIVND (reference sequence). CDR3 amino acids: CASSKGGPYNEQFF. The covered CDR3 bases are TGTGCCAGTAGTAAAGGCGGCCCCTACAATGAG. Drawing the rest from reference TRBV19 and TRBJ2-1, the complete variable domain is DGGITQSPKYLFRKEGQNVTLSCEQNLNHDAMYWYRQDPGQGLRLIYYSQIVNDFQKGDIAEGYSVSREKKESFPLTVTSAQKNPTAFYLCASSKGGPYNEQFFGPGTRLTVL.

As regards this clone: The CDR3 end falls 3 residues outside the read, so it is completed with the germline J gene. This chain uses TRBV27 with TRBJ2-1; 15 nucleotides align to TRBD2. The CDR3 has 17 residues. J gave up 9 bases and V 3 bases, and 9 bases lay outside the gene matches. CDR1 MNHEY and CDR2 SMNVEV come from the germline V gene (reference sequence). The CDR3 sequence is CASSFSRGLAGGAEQFF. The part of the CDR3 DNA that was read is TGTGCCAGCAGTTTTTCCCGTGGACTAGCGGGAGGGGCTGAG.

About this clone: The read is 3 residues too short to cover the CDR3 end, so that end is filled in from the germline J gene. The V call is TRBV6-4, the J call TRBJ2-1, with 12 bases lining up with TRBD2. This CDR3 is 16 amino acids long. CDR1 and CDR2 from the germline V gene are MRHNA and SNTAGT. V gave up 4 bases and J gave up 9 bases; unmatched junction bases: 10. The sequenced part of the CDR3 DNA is TGTGCCAGCAGTGCCGAGGCTAGCGGGAGGGCGAGTGAG. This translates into CASSAEASGRASE. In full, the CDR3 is CASSAEASGRASEQFF.

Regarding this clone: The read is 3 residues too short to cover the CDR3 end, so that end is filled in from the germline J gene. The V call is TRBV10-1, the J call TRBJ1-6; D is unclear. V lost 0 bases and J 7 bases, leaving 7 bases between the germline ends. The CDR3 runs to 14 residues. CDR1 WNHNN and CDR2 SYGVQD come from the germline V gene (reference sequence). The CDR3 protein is CASSESTGNSPLHF. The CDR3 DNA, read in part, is TGCGCCAGCAGTGAGTCGACCGGGAATTCACCC.

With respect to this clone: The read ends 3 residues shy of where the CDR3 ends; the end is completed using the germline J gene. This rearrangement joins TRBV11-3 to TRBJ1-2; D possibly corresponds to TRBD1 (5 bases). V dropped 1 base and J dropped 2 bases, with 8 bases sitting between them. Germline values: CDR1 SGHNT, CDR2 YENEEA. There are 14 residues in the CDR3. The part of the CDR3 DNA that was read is TGTGCCAGCAGCTTAGTCGGGGGAAACTATGGC. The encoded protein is CASSLVGGNYG. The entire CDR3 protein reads CASSLVGGNYGYTF.

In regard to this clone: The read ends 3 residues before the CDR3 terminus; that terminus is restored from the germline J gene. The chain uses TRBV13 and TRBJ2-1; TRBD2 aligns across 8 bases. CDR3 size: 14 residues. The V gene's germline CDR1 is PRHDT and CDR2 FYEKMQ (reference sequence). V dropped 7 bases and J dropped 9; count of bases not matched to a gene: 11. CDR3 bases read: TGTGCCAGCACTCTACGAGATAGCGGGACTGAG. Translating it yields CASTLRDSGTE. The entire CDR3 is CASTLRDSGTEQFF. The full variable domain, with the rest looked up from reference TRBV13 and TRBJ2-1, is AAGVIQSPRHLIKEKRETATLKCYPIPRHDTVYWYQQGPGQDPQFLISFYEKMQSDKGSIPDRFSAQQFSDYHSELNMSSLELGDSALYFCASTLRDSGTEQFFGPGTRLTVL.

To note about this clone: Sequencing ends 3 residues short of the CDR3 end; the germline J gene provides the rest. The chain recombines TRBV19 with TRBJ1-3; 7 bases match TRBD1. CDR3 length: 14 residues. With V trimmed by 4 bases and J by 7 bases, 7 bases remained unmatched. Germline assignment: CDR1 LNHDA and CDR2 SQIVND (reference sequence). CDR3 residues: CASSTDRASNTIYF. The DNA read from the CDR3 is TGTGCCAGTAGTACAGACAGGGCGAGTAACACC.

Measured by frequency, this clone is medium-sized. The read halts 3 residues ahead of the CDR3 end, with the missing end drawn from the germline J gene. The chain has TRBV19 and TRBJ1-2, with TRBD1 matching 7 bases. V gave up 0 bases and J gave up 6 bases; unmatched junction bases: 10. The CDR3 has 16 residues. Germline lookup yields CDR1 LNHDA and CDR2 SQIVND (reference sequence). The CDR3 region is CASSIDHRGKQDGYTF. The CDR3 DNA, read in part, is TGTGCCAGTAGTATAGACCACAGGGGAAAGCAAGATGGC.

The CDR3 loop is CASSDPERTGGHTEAFF. Incomplete CDR3 DNA: TGTGCCAGCAGTGACCCAGAAAGGACAGGGGGCCACACTGAA. The V gene is TRBV2, the J gene TRBJ1-1, with TRBD1 identical over 11 bases. The read comes to an end 3 residues before the CDR3 does, leaving the germline J gene to fill in the end. The CDR3 has 17 amino acids. Per the germline V gene, CDR1 is SNHLY and CDR2 is FYNNEI. V dropped 3 bases and J dropped 3; count of bases not matched to a gene: 9.

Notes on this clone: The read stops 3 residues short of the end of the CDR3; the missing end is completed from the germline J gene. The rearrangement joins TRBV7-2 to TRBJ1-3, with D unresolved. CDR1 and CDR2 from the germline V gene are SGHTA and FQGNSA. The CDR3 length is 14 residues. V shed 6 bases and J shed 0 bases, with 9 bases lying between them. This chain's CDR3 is CASSTLNSGNTIYF. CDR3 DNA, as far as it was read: TGTGCCAGCAGTACACTAAACTCTGGAAACACC. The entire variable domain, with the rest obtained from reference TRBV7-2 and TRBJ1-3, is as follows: GAGVSQSPSNKVTEKGKDVELRCDPISGHTALYWYRQSLGQGLEFLIYFQGNSAPDKSGLPSDRFSAERTGGSVSTLTIQRTQQEDSAVYLCASSTLNSGNTIYFGEGSWLTVV.